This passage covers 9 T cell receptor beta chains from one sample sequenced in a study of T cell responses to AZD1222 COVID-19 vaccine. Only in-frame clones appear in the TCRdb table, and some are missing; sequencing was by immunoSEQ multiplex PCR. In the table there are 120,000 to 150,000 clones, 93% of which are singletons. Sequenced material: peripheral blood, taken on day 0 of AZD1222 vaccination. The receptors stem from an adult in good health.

The DNA for the CDR3 is TGTGCCAGCAGCTTCGGCTCAGTAGGAAACACCATATATTTT. The encoded protein is CASSFGSVGNTIYF. The chain combines TRBV7-8 with TRBJ1-3; D not resolved. The V end was cut by 3 bases, the J end by 4 bases, with 10 bases between. Per the germline V gene, CDR1 is SGHVS and CDR2 is FQNEAQ. This CDR3 region has 14 residues.

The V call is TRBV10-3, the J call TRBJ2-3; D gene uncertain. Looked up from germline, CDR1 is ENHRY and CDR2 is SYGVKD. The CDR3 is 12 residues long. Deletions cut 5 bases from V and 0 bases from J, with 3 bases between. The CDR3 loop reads CAISPSTDTQYF. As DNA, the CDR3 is TGTGCCATCAGTCCCAGCACAGATACGCAGTATTTT.

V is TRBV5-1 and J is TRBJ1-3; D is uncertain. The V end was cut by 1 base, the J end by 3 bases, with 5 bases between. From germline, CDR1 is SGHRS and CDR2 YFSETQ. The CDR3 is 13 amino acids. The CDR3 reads CASSLTYGNTIYF. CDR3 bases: TGCGCCAGCAGCTTGACGTATGGAAACACCATATATTTT. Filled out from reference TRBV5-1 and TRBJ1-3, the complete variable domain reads KAGVTQTPRYLIKTRGQQVTLSCSPISGHRSVSWYQQTPGQGLQFLFEYFSETQRNKGNFPGRFSGRQFSNSRSEMNVSTLELGDSALYLCASSLTYGNTIYFGEGSWLTVV.

The CDR3 coding sequence is TGTGCCAGCTCACCGAGAGGGACAGGGGGCTCGGGGGAGCAGTACTTC. Protein: CASSPRGTGGSGEQYF. V is TRBV18 and J is TRBJ2-7; TRBD1 matches at 12 bases. Germline V gene sequence: CDR1 KGHSH, CDR2 LQKENI. This CDR3 is built from 16 residues. The trim removed 3 bases at V and 7 bases at J, leaving 10 bases unmatched.

The CDR3 loop reads CASSVGGSVVFGYTF. The CDR3 nucleotides are TGTGCCAGCAGCGTAGGAGGATCCGTAGTATTTGGCTACACCTTC. V gene TRBV9 combines with J gene TRBJ1-2; D ambiguous. Deletions cut 0 bases from V and 7 bases from J, with 16 bases between. The CDR3 spans 15 residues. The germline gives CDR1 SGDLS, CDR2 YYNGEE.

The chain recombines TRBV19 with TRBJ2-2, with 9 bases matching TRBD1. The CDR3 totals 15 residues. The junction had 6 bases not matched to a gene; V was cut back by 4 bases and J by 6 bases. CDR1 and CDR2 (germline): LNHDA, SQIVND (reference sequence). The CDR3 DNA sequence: TGTGCCAGTAGTAGGCGGGACAGGGTGGCCGGGGAGCTGTTTTTT. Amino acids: CASSRRDRVAGELFF.

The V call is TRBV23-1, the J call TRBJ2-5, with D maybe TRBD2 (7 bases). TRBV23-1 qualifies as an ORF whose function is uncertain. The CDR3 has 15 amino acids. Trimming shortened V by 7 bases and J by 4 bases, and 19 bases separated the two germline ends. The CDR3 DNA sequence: TGCGCCAGCACCGCCGTAAGGGGGGAGGGAGAGACCCAGTACTTC. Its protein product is CASTAVRGEGETQYF.

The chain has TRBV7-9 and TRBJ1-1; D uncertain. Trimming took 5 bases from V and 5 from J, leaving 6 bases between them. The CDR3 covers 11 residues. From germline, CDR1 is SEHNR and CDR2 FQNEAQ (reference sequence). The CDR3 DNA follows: TGTGCCAGCAGCCTGTCAACTGAAGCTTTCTTT. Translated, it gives CASSLSTEAFF. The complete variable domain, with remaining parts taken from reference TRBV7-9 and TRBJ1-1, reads DTGVSQNPRHKITKRGQNVTFRCDPISEHNRLYWYRQTLGQGPEFLTYFQNEAQLEKSRLLSDRFSAERPKGSFSTLEIQRTEQGDSAMYLCASSLSTEAFFGQGTRLTVV.

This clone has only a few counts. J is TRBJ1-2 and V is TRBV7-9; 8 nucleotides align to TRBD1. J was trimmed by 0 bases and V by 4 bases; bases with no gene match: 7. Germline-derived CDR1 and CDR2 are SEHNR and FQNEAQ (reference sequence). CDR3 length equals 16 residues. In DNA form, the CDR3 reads TGTGCCAGCAGCTCACGGGCGGGACAGGCTAACTATGGCTACACCTTC. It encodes CASSSRAGQANYGYTF.